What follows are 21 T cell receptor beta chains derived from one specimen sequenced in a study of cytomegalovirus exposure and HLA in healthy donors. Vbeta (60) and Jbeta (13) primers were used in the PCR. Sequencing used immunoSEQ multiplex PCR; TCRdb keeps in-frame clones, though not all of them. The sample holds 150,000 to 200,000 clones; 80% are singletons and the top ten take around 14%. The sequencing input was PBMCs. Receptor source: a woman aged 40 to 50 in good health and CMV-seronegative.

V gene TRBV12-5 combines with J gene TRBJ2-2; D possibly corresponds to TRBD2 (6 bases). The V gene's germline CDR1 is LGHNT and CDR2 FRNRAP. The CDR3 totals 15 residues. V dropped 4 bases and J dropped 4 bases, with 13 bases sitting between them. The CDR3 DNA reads TGTGCTAGTGGTTGGGGGGAGGAGAGCACCGGGGAGCTGTTTTTT. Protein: CASGWGEESTGELFF.

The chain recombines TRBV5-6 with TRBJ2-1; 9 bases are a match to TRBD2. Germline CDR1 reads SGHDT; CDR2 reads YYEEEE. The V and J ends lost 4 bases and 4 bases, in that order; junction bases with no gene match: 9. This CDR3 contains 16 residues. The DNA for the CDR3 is TGTGCCAGCAGCCTTAGCGGGGGAGGTCTATACAATGAGCAGTTCTTC. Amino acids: CASSLSGGGLYNEQFF.

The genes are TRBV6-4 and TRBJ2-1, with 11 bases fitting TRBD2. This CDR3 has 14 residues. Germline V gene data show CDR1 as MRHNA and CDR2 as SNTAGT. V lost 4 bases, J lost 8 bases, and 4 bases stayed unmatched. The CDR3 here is CASSASGGTDEQFF. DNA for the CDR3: TGTGCCAGCAGTGCTAGCGGGGGGACAGATGAGCAGTTCTTC.

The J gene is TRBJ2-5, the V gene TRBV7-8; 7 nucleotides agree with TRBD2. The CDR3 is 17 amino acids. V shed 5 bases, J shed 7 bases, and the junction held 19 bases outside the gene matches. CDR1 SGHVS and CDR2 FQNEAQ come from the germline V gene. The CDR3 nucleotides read TGTGCCAGCAGCCCCGGGGAGGGTTCGGAGTTGTGGGGGACCCAGTACTTC. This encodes CASSPGEGSELWGTQYF.

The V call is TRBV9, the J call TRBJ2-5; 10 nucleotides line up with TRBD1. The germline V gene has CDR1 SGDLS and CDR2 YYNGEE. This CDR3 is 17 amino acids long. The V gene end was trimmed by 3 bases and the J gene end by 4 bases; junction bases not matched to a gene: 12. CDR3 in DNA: TGTGCCAGCAGCGCCCGAGAAGGACAGGGGGGCGTAGAGACCCAGTACTTC. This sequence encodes CASSAREGQGGVETQYF.

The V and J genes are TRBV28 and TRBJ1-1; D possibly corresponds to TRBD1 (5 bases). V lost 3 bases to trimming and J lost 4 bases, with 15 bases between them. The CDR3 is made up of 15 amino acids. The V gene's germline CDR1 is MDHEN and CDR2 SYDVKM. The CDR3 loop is CASSFYRPLSTEAFF. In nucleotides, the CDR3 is TGTGCCAGCAGTTTCTACAGGCCCCTGAGCACTGAAGCTTTCTTT.

The CDR3 DNA reads TGTGCCATCAAAATGGGGCCCTTCGGCTCTGGGGCCAACGTCCTGACTTTC. Translated, it gives CAIKMGPFGSGANVLTF. The genes are TRBV10-3 and TRBJ2-6; a possible D gene is TRBD1 (5 bases). The length of the CDR3 is 17 residues. V lost 7 bases and J lost 0, with 16 bases in between. Germline V gene data show CDR1 as ENHRY and CDR2 as SYGVKD.

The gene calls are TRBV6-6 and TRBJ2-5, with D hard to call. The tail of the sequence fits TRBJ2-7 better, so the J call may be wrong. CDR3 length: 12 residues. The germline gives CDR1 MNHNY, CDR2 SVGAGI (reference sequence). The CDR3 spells CASRVPNYEQYF. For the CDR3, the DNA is TGTGCCAGCCGGGTACCGAACTACGAGCAGTACTTC.

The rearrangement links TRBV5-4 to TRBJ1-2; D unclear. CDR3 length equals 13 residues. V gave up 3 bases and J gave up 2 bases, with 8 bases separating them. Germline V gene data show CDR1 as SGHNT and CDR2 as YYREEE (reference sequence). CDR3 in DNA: TGTGCCAGCAGCTCAGAGGCGAACTATGGCTACACCTTC. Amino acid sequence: CASSSEANYGYTF.

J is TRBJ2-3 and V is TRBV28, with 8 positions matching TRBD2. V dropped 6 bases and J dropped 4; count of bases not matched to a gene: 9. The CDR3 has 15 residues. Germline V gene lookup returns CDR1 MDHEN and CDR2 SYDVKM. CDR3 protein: CASSLGGGNSDTQYF. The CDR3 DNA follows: TGTGCCAGCAGCCTCGGCGGGGGGAACTCAGATACGCAGTATTTT.

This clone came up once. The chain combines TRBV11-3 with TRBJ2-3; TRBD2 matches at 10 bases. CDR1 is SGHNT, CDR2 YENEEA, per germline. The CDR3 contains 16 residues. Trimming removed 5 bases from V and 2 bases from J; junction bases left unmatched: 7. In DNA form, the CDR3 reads TGTGCCAGCAGCCCCAGGACTAGCGGTTTCACAGATACGCAGTATTTT. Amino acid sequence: CASSPRTSGFTDTQYF.

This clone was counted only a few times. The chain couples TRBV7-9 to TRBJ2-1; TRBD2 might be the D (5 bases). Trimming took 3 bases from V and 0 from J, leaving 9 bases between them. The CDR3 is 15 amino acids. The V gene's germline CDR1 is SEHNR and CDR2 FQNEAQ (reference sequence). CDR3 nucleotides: TGTGCCAGCAGCTTGCGCGGAGGCTCCTACAATGAGCAGTTCTTC. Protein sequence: CASSLRGGSYNEQFF. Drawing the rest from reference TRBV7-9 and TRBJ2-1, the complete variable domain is DTGVSQNPRHKITKRGQNVTFRCDPISEHNRLYWYRQTLGQGPEFLTYFQNEAQLEKSRLLSDRFSAERPKGSFSTLEIQRTEQGDSAMYLCASSLRGGSYNEQFFGPGTRLTVL.

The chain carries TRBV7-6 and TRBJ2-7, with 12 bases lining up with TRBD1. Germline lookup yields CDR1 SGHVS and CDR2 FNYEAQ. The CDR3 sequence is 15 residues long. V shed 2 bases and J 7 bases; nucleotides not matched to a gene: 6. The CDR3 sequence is CASSLSGQGAREQYF. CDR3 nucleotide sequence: TGTGCCAGCAGCTTATCGGGACAGGGGGCGCGTGAGCAGTACTTC.

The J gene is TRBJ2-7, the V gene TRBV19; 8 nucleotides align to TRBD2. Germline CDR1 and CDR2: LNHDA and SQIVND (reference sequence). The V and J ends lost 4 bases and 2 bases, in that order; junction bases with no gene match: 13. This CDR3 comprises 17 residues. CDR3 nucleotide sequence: TGTGCCAGTAGTAGTAGGTGGGCGGCTAGCGGGCCCTACGAGCAGTACTTC. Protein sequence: CASSSRWAASGPYEQYF.

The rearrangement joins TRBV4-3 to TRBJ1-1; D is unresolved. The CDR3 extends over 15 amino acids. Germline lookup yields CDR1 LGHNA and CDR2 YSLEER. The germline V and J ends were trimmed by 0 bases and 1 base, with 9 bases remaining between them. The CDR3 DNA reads TGCGCCAGCAGCCAAGATGGACTTAGGAACACTGAAGCTTTCTTT. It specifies CASSQDGLRNTEAFF.

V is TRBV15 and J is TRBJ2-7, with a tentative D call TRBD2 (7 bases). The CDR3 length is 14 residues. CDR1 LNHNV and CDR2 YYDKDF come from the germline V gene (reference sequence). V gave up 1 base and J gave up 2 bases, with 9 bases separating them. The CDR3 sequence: CATSRVGGAYEQYF. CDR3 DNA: TGTGCCACCAGCAGAGTAGGGGGGGCCTACGAGCAGTACTTC.

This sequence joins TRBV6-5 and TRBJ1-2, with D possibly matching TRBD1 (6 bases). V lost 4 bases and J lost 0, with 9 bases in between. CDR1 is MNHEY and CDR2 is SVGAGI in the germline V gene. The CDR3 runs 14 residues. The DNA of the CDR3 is TGTGCCAGCAGTTTAGACAGGACTAACTATGGCTACACCTTC. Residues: CASSLDRTNYGYTF.

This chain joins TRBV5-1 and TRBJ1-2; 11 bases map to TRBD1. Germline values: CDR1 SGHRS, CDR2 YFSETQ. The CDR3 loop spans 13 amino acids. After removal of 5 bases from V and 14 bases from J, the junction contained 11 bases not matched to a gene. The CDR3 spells CASSPRTGGAETF. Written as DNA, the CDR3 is TGCGCCAGCAGTCCTAGGACAGGGGGCGCTGAGACCTTC.

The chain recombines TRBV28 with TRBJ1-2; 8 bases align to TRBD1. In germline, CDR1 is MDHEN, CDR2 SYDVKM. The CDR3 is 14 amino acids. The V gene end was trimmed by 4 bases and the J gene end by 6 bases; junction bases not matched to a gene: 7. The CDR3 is CASSSLGQGHGYTF. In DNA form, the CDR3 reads TGTGCCAGCAGTTCTCTCGGACAGGGTCATGGCTACACCTTC.

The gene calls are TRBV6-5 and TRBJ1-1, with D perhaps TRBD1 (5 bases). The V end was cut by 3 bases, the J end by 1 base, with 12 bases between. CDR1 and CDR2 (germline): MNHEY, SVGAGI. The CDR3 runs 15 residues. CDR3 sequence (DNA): TGTGCCAGCAGTTATATACAGGTTAAGAACACTGAAGCTTTCTTT. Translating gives CASSYIQVKNTEAFF.

The CDR3 region is CASSLDGVKLFSGNTIYF. As DNA, the CDR3 is TGTGCCAGCAGCTTAGATGGAGTAAAGCTTTTCTCTGGAAACACCATATATTTT. The genes are TRBV7-6 and TRBJ1-3; no clear D gene. The CDR3 covers 18 residues. Germline CDR1 and CDR2: SGHVS and FNYEAQ. V dropped 1 base and J dropped 0 bases, with 16 bases sitting between them.